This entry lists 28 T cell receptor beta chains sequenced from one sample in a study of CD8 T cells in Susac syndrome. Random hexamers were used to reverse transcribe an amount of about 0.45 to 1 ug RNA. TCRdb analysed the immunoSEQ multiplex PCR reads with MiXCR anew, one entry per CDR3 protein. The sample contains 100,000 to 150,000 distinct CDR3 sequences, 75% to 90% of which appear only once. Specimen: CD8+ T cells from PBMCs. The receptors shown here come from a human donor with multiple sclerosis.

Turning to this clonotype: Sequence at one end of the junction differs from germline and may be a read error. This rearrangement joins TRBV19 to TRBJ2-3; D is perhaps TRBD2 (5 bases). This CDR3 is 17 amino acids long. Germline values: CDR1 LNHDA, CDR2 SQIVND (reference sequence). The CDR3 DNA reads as TGTGCCAGTAGTATCGGGAAGCAGAGTGGGGTATGGGATACGCAGTTTTTT. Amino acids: CASSIGKQSGVWDTQFF.

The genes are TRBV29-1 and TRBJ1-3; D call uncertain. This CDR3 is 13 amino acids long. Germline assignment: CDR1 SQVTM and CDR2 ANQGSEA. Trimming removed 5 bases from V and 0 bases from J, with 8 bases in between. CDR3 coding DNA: TGCAGCGTTAAAGCAGTCTCTGGAAACACCATATATTTT. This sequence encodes CSVKAVSGNTIYF. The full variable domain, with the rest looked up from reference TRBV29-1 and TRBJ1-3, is SAVISQKPSRDICQRGTSLTIQCQVDSQVTMMFWYRQQPGQSLTLIATANQGSEATYESGFVIDKFPISRPNLTFSTLTVSNMSPEDSSIYLCSVKAVSGNTIYFGEGSWLTVV.

The CDR3 sequence: CASPPGLAGVTQGDEQFF. CDR3 nucleotide sequence: TGTGCCAGCCCCCCCGGGCTAGCGGGTGTCACCCAGGGGGATGAGCAGTTCTTC. V is TRBV6-1 and J is TRBJ2-1, with a possible D match to TRBD2 (8 bases). The CDR3 is made up of 18 amino acids. V lost 8 bases, J lost 8 bases, and 31 bases lay in between. In germline, CDR1 is MNHNS, CDR2 SASEGT.

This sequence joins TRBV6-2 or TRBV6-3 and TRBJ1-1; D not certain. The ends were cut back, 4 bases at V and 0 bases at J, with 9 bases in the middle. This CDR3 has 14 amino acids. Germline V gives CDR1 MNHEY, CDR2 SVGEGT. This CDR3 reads CASSLRSLNTEAFF. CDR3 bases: TGTGCCAGCAGTTTAAGGAGTTTGAACACTGAAGCTTTCTTT.

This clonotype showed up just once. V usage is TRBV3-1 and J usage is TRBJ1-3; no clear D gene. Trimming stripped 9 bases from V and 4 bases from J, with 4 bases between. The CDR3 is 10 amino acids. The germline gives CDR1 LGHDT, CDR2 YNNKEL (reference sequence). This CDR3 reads CASKGNTIYF. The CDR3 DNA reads TGTGCCAGTAAGGGAAACACCATATATTTT. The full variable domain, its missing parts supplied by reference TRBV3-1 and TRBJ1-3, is DTAVSQTPKYLVTQMGNDKSIKCEQNLGHDTMYWYKQDSKKFLKIMFSYNNKELIINETVPNRFSPKSPDKAHLNLHINSLELGDSAVYFCASKGNTIYFGEGSWLTVV.

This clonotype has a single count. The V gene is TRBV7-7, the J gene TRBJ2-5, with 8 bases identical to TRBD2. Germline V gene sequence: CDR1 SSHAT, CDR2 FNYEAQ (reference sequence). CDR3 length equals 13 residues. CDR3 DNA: TGTGCTAGCGGGGACTACAAACAAGAGACCCAGTACTTC. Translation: CASGDYKQETQYF.

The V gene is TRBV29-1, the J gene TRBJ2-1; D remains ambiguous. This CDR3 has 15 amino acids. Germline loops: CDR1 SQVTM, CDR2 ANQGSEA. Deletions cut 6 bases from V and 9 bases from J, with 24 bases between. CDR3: CSVRIDALIIGEQFF. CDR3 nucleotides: TGCAGCGTCCGAATAGACGCCCTCATTATCGGTGAGCAGTTCTTC.

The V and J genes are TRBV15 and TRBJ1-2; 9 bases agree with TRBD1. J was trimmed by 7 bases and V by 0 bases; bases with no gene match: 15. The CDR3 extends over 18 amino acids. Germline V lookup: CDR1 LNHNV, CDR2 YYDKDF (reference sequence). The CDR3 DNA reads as TGTGCCACCAGCAGAGATATCGGACAGGGGTTAGGCGAAAGTGGCTACACCTTC. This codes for CATSRDIGQGLGESGYTF.

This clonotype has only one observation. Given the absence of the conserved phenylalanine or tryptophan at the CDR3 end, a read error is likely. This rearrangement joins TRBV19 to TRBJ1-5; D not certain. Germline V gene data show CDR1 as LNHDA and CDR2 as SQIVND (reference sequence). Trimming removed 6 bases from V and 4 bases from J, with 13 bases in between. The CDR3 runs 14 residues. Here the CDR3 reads CASSEPLGNQPQHL. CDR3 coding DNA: TGTGCCAGTAGCGAACCCCTCGGAAATCAGCCCCAGCATCTT.

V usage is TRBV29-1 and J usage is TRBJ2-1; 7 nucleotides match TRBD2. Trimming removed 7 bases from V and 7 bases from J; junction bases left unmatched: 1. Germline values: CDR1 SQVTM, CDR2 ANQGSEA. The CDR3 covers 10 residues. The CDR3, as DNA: TGCAGCGCGCGGGGGAATGAGCAGTTCTTC. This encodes CSARGNEQFF.

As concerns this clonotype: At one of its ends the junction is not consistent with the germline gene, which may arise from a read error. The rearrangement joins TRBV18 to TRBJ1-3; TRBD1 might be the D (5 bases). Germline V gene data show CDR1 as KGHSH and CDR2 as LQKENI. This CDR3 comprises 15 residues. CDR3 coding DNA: TGTGCCAGCTCACCACTGGTGGGGCGAAGAAACATCATATATTTT. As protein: CASSPLVGRRNIIYF.

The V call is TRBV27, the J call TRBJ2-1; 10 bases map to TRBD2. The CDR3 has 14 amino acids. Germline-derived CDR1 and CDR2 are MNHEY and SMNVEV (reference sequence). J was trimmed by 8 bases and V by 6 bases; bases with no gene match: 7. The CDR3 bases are TGTGCCAGCAGCCGCGGACTAGCGGTATATGAGCAGTTCTTC. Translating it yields CASSRGLAVYEQFF.

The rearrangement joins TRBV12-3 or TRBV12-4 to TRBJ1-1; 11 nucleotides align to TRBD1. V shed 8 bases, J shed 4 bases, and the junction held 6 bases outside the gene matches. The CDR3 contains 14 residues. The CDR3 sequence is CASSGTGGVTEAFF. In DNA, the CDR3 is TGTGCCAGCTCTGGGACAGGGGGTGTCACTGAAGCTTTCTTT.

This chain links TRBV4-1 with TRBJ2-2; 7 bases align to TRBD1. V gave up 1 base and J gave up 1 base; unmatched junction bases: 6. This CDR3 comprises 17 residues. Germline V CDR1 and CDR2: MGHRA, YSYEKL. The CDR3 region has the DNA TGCGCCAGCAGCCAAGGAGGGGGCGGTCAGAACACCGGGGAGCTGTTTTTT. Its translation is CASSQGGGGQNTGELFF.

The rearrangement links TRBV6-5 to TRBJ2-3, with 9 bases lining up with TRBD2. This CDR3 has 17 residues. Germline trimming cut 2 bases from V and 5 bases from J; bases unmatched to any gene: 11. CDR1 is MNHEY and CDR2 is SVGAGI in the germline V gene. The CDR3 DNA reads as TGTGCCAGCAGTTACACCTTAGCGGGGGAAATAGGAGATACGCAGTATTTT. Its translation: CASSYTLAGEIGDTQYF.

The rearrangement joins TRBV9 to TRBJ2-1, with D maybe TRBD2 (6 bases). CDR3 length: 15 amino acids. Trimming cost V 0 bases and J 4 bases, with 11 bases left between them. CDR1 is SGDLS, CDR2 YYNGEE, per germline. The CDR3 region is CASSVDSGVYNEQFF. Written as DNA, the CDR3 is TGTGCCAGCAGCGTAGATAGCGGAGTGTACAATGAGCAGTTCTTC.

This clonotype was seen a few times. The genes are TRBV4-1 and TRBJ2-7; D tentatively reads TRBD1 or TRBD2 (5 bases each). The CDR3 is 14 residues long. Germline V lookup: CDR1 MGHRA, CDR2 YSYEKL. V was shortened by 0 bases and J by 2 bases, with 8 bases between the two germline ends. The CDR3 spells CASSQDKGPYEQYV. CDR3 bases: TGCGCCAGCAGCCAAGACAAGGGACCCTACGAGCAGTACGTC.

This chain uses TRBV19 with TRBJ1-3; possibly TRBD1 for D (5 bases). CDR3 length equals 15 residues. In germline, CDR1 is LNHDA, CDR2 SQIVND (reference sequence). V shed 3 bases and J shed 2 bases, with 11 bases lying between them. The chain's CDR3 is CASSMGQWPGNTIYF. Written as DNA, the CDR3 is TGTGCCAGTAGTATGGGGCAGTGGCCTGGAAACACCATATATTTT.

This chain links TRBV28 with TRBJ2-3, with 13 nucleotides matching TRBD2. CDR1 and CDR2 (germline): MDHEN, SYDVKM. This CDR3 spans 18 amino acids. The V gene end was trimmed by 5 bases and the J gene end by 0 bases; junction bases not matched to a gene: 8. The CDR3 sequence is CASSHGLAGALSTDTQYF. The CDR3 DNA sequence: TGTGCCAGCAGTCACGGACTAGCGGGGGCCCTGAGCACAGATACGCAGTATTTT.

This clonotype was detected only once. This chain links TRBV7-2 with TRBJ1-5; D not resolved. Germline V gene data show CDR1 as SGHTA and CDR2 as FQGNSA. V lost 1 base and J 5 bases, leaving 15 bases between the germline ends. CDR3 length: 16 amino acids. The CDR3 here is CASSLVLKDGYQPQHF. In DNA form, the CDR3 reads TGTGCCAGCAGCTTAGTCTTAAAGGACGGTTATCAGCCCCAGCATTTT.

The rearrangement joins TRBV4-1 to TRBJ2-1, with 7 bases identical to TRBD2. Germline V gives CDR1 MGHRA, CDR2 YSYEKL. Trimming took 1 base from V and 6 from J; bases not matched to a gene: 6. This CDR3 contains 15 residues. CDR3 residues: CASSQVAGVGNEQFF. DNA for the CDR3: TGCGCCAGCAGCCAAGTTGCGGGGGTCGGCAATGAGCAGTTCTTC.

The CDR3 DNA reads as TGCAGCGCCGCGGACATCGGGGAGACCCAGTACTTC. Amino acids: CSAADIGETQYF. The rearrangement joins TRBV29-1 to TRBJ2-5; weak D call: TRBD1 (5 bases). Trimming pared 7 bases from V and 5 bases from J, leaving 14 bases between. This CDR3 region has 12 residues. Germline loops: CDR1 SQVTM, CDR2 ANQGSEA. Full variable domain (rest looked up from reference TRBV29-1 and TRBJ2-5): SAVISQKPSRDICQRGTSLTIQCQVDSQVTMMFWYRQQPGQSLTLIATANQGSEATYESGFVIDKFPISRPNLTFSTLTVSNMSPEDSSIYLCSAADIGETQYFGPGTRLLVL.

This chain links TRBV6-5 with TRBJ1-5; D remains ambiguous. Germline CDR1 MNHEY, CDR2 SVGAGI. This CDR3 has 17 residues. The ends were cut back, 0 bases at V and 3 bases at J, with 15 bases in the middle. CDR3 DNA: TGTGCCAGCAGTTACTCGAGCACCGGGGAGCTCAATCAGCCCCAGCATTTT. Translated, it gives CASSYSSTGELNQPQHF.

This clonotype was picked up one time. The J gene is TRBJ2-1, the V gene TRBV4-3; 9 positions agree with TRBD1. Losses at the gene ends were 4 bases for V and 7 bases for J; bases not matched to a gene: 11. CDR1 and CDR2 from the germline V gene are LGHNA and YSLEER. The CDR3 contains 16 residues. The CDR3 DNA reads TGCGCCAGCAGCCGAATCACAGGGGGCGCGAATAATGAGCAGTTCTTC. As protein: CASSRITGGANNEQFF.

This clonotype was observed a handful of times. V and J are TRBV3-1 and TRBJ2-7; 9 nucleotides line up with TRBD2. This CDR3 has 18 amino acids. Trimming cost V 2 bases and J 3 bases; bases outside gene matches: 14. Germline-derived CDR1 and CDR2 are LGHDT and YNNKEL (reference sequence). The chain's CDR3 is CASSQSLAAGGPLYEQYF. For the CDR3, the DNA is TGTGCCAGCAGCCAAAGTCTAGCAGCGGGGGGCCCCCTCTACGAGCAGTACTTC.

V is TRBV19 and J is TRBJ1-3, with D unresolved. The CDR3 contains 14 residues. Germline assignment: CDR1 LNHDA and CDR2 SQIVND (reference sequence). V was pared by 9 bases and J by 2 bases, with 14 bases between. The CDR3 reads CASLQDSTGNTIYF. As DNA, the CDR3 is TGTGCCAGCCTCCAGGACTCCACTGGAAACACCATATATTTT.

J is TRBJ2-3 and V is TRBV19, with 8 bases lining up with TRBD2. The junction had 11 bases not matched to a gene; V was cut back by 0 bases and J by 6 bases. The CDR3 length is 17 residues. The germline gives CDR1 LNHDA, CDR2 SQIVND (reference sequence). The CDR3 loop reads CASSIDSSSGGPDTQYF. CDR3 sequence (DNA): TGTGCCAGTAGTATAGATTCCTCGTCGGGGGGGCCCGATACGCAGTATTTT.

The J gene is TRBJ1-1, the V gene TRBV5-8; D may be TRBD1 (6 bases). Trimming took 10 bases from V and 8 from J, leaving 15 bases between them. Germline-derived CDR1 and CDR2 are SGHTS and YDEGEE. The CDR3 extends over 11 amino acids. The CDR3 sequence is CASPGDGEAFF. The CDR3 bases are TGTGCCTCACCAGGGGACGGGGAAGCTTTCTTT.